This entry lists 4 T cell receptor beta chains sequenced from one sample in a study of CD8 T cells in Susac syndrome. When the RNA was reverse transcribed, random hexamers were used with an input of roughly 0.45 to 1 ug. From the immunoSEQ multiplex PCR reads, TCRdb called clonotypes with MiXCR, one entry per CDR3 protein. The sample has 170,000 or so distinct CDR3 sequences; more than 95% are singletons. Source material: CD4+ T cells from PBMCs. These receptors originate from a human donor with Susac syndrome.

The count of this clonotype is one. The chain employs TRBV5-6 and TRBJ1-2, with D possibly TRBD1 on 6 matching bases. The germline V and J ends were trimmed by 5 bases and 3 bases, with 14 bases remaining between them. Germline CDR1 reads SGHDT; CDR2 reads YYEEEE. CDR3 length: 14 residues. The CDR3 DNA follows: TGTGCCAGCAGAAGCGGACAGTCGGACTATGGCTACACCTTC. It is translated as CASRSGQSDYGYTF.

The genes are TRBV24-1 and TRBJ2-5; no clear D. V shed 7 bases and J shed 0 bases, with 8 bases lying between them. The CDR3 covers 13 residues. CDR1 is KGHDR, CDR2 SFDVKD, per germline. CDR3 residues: CATRSGDQETQYF. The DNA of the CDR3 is TGTGCCACCAGATCCGGAGACCAAGAGACCCAGTACTTC.

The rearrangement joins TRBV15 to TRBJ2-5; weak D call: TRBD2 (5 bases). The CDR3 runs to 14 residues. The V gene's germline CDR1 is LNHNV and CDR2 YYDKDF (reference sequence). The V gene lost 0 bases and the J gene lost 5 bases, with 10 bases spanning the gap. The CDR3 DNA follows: TGTGCCACCAGCAGAGATGTTGGGGAGGAGACCCAGTACTTC. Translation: CATSRDVGEETQYF.

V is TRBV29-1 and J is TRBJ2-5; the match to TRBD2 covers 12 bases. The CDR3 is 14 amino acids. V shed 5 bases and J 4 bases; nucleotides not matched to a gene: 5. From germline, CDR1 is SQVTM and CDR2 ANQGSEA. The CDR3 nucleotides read TGCAGCGTTTCACTAGCGGGGGGAGCAGAGACCCAGTACTTC. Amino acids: CSVSLAGGAETQYF.